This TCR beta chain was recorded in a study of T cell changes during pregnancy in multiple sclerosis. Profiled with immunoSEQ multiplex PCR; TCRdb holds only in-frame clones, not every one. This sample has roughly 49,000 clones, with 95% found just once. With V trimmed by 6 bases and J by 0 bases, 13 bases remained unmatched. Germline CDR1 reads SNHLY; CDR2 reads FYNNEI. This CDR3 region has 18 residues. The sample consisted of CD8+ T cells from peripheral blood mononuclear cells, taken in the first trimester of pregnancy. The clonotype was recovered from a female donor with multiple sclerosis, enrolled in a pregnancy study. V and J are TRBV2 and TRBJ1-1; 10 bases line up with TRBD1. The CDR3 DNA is TGTGCCAGCAGAGGGGATCGACAGGGGGCTTACCTGAACACTGAAGCTTTCTTT. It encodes CASRGDRQGAYLNTEAFF.